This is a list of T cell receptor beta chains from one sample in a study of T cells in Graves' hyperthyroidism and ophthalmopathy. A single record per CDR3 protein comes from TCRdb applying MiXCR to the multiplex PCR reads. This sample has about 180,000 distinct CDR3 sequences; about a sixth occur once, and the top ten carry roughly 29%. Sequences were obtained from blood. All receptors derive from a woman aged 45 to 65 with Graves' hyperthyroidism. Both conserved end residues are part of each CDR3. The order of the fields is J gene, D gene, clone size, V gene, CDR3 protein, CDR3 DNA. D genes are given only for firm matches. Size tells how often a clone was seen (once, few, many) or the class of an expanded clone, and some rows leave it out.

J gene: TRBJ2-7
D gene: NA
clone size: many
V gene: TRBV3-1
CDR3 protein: CASSPGSGANYEQYF
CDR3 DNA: TGTGCCAGCAGCCCCGGAAGCGGTGCTAATTACGAGCAGTACTTC

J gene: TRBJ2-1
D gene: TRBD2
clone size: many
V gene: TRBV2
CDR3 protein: CAGETSGYNEQFF
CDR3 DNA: TGTGCCGGAGAGACTAGCGGGTACAATGAGCAGTTCTTC

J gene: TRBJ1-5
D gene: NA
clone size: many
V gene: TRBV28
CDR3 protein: CASTRVGQTNQPQHF
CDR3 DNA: TGTGCCAGCACGCGGGTAGGGCAAACCAATCAGCCCCAGCATTTT

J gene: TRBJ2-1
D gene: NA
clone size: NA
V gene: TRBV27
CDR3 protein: CASSSRRNEQFF
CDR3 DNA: TGTGCCAGCAGTTCTCGACGGAATGAGCAGTTCTTC

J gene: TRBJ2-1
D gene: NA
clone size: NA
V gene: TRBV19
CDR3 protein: CASSFDLSSYNEQFF
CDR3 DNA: TGTGCCAGTAGTTTCGACCTTAGCTCCTACAATGAGCAGTTCTTC

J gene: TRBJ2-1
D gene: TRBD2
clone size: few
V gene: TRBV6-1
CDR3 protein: CASSSGTNSYNEQFF
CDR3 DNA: TGTGCCAGCAGTTCCGGGACTAACTCCTACAATGAGCAGTTCTTC

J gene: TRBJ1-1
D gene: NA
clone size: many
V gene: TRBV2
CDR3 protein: CASSEYRINLRSPAFF
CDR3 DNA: TGTGCCAGCAGTGAATACAGGATTAACCTTCGCTCGCCAGCTTTCTTT

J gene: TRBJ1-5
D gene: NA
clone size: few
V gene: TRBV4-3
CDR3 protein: CASSQVKAGNQPQHF
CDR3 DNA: TGCGCCAGCAGCCAAGTGAAGGCAGGCAATCAGCCCCAGCATTTT

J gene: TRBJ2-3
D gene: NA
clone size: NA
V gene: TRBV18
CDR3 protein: CASSPLGSTDTQYF
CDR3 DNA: TGTGCCAGCTCACCACTTGGAAGCACAGATACGCAGTATTTT

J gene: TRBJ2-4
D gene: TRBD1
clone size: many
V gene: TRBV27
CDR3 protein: CASSRQGYQNIQYF
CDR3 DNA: TGTGCCAGCAGTAGACAGGGATACCAAAACATTCAGTACTTC

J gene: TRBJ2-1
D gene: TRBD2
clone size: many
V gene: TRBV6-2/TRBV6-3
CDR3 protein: CASSYLIAGNEQFF
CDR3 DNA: TGTGCCAGCAGTTACCTGATAGCGGGAAATGAGCAGTTCTTC

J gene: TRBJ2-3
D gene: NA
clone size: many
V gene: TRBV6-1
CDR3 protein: CASKGRDLGTQYF
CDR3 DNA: TGTGCCAGCAAGGGCAGGGACTTGGGGACGCAGTATTTT

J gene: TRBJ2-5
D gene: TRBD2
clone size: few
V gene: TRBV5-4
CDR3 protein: CASSTGLAGGYQETQYF
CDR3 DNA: TGTGCCAGCAGCACGGGACTAGCGGGGGGGTACCAAGAGACCCAGTACTTC

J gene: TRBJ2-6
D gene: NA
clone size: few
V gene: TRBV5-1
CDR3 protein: CASSLWDPGANVLTF
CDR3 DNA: TGCGCCAGCAGCTTATGGGACCCTGGGGCCAACGTCCTGACTTTC

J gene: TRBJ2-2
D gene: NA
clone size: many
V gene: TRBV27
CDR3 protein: CASSFLNTGELFF
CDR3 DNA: TGTGCCAGCAGTTTTCTCAACACCGGGGAGCTGTTTTTT

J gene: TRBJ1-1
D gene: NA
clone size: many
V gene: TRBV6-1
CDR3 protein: CASSLGGRLNTEAFF
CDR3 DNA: TGTGCCAGCAGTTTGGGGGGGCGGCTGAACACTGAAGCTTTCTTT

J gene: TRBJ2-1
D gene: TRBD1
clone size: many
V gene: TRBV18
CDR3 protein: CASSPRGQGYNEQFF
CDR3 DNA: TGTGCCAGCTCACCTAGGGGACAGGGTTACAATGAGCAGTTCTTC

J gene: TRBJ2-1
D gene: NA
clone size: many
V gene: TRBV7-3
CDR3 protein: CASSPLTHSEQFF
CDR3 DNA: TGTGCCAGCAGCCCATTGACCCATAGTGAGCAGTTCTTC

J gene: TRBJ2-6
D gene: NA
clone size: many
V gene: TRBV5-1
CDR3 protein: CASSLQWLSGANVLTF
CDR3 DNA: TGCGCCAGCAGCCTCCAGTGGCTCTCTGGGGCCAACGTCCTGACTTTC

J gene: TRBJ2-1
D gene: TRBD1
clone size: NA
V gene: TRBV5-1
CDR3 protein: CASSSGQGNGEQFF
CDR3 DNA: TGCGCCAGCAGCTCAGGACAGGGGAATGGTGAGCAGTTCTTC

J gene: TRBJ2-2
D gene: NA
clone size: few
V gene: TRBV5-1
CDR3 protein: CASSLASTGNTGELFF
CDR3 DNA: TGCGCCAGCAGCTTGGCGTCTACGGGGAACACCGGGGAGCTGTTTTTT

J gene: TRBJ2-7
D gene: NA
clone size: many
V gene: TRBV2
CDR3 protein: CASVRGDSRSSYEQYF
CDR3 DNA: TGTGCCAGCGTACGGGGGGACAGCCGAAGCTCCTACGAGCAGTACTTC

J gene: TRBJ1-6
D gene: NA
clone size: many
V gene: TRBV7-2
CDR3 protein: CASSLVPGARDSPLHF
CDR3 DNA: TGTGCCAGCAGCTTAGTTCCGGGGGCGCGGGATTCACCCCTCCACTTT

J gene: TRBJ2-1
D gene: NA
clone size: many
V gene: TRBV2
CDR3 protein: CASSLLNEQFF
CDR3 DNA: TGTGCCAGCAGCCTGTTGAATGAGCAGTTCTTC

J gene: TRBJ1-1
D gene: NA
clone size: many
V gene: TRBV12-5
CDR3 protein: CANFWGFDTEAFF
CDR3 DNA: TGTGCTAATTTTTGGGGTTTCGACACTGAAGCTTTCTTT

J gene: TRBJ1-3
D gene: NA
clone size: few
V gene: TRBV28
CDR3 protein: CASSRYRKSGNTIYF
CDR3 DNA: TGTGCCAGCAGCCGATATCGAAAGTCTGGAAACACCATATATTTT

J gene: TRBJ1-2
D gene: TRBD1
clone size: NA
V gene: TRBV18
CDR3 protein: CASSPPSRGEINYGYTF
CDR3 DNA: TGTGCCAGCTCACCACCGAGCAGGGGGGAAATCAACTATGGCTACACCTTC

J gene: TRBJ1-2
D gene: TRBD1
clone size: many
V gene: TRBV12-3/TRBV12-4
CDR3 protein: CASSLGTGPHGYTF
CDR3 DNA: TGTGCCAGCAGTCTCGGGACAGGGCCCCATGGCTACACCTTC

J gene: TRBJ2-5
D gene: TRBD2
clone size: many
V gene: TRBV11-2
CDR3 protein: CASSLGGLAGLGETQYF
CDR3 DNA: TGTGCCAGCAGCTTAGGGGGACTAGCGGGGTTAGGAGAGACCCAGTACTTC

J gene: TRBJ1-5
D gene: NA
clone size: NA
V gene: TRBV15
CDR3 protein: CATSRTTEVFQPQHF
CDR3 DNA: TGTGCCACCAGCAGAACGACAGAGGTGTTTCAGCCCCAGCATTTT

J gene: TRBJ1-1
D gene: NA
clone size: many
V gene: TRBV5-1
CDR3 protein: CASSRGATENTEAFF
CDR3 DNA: TGCGCCAGCAGCCGGGGGGCGACAGAGAACACTGAAGCTTTCTTT

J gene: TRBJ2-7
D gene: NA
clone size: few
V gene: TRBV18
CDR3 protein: CASSPLGAPYEQYF
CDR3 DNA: TGTGCCAGCTCACCACTCGGTGCACCCTACGAGCAGTACTTC

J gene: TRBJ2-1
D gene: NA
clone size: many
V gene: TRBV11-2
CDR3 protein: CASSFQKNPESEQFF
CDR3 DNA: TGTGCCAGCAGCTTCCAGAAGAACCCCGAAAGTGAGCAGTTCTTC

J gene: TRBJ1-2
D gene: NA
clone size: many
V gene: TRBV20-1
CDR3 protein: CSARDSAAVESYTF
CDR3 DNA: TGCAGTGCTAGAGATTCGGCGGCGGTTGAGAGCTACACCTTC

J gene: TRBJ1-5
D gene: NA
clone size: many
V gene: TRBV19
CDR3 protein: CASSTQGLFQHF
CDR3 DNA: TGTGCCAGTAGTACTCAGGGCCTGTTCCAGCATTTT

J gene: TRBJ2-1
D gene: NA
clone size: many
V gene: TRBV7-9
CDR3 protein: CASSPFSALRQFF
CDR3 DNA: TGTGCCAGCAGCCCCTTCTCTGCTCTCCGGCAGTTCTTC

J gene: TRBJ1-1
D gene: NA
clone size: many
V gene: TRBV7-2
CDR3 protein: CASSLEGRTNTEAFF
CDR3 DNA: TGTGCCAGCAGCTTAGAGGGACGGACGAACACTGAAGCTTTCTTT

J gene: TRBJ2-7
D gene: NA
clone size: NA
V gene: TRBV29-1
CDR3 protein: CSGGQSYEQYF
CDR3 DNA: TGCAGCGGTGGACAGTCCTACGAGCAGTACTTC

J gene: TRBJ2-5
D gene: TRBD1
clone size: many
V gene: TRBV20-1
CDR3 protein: CSARAGTAKETQYF
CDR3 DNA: TGCAGTGCTAGGGCCGGGACAGCAAAAGAGACCCAGTACTTC

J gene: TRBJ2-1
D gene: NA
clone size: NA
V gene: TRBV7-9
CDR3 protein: CASSLSPVQEEGEQFF
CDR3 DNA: TGTGCCAGCAGCTTATCGCCGGTCCAGGAGGAGGGTGAGCAGTTCTTC

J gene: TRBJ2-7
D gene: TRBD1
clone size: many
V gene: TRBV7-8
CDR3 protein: CASSPGQGTYEQYF
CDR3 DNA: TGTGCCAGCAGCCCCGGACAGGGCACCTACGAGCAGTACTTC

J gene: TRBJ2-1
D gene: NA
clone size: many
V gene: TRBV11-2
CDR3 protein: CASSLGGTPRVNEQFF
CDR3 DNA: TGTGCCAGCAGCTTAGGAGGGACACCCAGGGTCAATGAGCAGTTCTTC

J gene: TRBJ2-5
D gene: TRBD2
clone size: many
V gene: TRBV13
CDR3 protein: CASSLGLAGEETQYF
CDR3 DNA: TGTGCCAGCAGCTTAGGACTAGCGGGGGAGGAGACCCAGTACTTC

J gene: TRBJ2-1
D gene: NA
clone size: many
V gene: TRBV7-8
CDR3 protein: CASSFMRGPGNEQFF
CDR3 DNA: TGTGCCAGCAGCTTTATGCGGGGGCCAGGAAATGAGCAGTTCTTC

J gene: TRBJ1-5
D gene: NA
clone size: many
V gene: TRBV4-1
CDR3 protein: CASSPSGSYNQPQHF
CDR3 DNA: TGCGCCAGCAGCCCGTCGGGCAGTTACAATCAGCCCCAGCATTTT

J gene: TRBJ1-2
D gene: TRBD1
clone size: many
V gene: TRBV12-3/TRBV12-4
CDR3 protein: CASTRSGQVGYTF
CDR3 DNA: TGTGCCAGCACCCGTTCCGGACAGGTTGGCTACACCTTC

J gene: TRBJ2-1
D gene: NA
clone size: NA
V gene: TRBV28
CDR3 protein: CASSPWSTGAARGGFF
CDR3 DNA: TGTGCCAGCAGCCCATGGTCGACGGGGGCGGCCAGGGGAGGGTTCTTC

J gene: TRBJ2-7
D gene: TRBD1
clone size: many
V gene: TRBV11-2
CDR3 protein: CASSFGQGPYEQYF
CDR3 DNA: TGTGCCAGCAGCTTCGGACAGGGACCTTACGAGCAGTACTTC

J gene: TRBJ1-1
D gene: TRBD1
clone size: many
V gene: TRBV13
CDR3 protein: CASSLRTGDTEAFF
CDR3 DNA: TGTGCCAGCAGTTTAAGGACAGGGGACACTGAAGCTTTCTTT

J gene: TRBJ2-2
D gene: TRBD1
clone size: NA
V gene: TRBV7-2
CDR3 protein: CASSLQGAFGELFF
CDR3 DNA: TGTGCCAGCAGCCTACAGGGGGCTTTCGGGGAGCTGTTTTTT